The 8 T cell receptor delta chains reported below all come from one sample, sequenced in a study of gamma-delta chains in newborns, infants, children. TCRdb fed the reads into CATT to redo clone calling. The repertoire has approximately 4,000 delta-chain clones, approximately 44% of them found once; the top ten carry around 7.8%. Here the sequenced sample was blood, taken at week 6. The receptors come from a child who was a newborn, infant or young child, either healthy, febrile or measles-vaccinated (not recorded which).

This clone was seen only a few times. This CDR3 is also generated by other DNA sequences in the sample. The chain employs TRDV2 and TRDJ1, with 7 bases fitting TRDD3. CDR3 length: 18 amino acids. Trimming removed 0 bases from V and 0 bases from J; junction bases left unmatched: 12. Germline lookup yields CDR1 GEAIGNYY and CDR2 EKD. The chain's CDR3 is CACDTVLGLPSYTDKLIF. In DNA, the CDR3 is TGTGCCTGTGACACCGTACTGGGGCTTCCCTCATACACCGATAAACTCATCTTT.

With regard to this clone: This sequence may be a read error, since a much larger clone differs from it by one base. The identical CDR3 is also encoded by other nucleotide sequences in the sample. V and J are TRDV1 and TRDJ1, with 8 positions matching TRDD3. The CDR3 runs 16 residues. CDR1 is TSWWSYY and CDR2 is QGS in the germline V gene. The CDR3, as DNA: TGTGCTCTTGGGGAAAAGCCCACTGGGGGGTCCGACAAACTCATCTTT. It is translated as CALGEKPTGGSDKLIF.

A note on this clone: A much more abundant neighbour one base away suggests this may be a read error. Other DNA sequences within the sample encode an identical CDR3. The chain recombines TRDV1 with TRDJ1; TRDD3 aligns across 7 bases. CDR1 is TSWWSYY and CDR2 is QGS in the germline V gene. The length of the CDR3 is 19 residues. V shed 0 bases and J 4 bases; nucleotides not matched to a gene: 17. The CDR3 region is CALGELGSRRDTHFDKLIF. The CDR3 DNA reads as TGTGCTCTTGGGGAACTAGGGTCTAGGAGGGATACTCACTTCGATAAACTCATCTTT.

The chain recombines TRDV3 with TRDJ1; D possibly corresponds to TRDD3 (6 bases). CDR3 length: 16 amino acids. Trimming took 3 bases from V and 0 from J, leaving 20 bases between them. Germline CDR1 TVYSNPD, CDR2 GDNSRS (reference sequence). As DNA, the CDR3 is TGTGCCTTACTGGGCCGACTTACACCCCACACCGATAAACTCATCTTT. Its protein product is CALLGRLTPHTDKLIF.

The rearrangement uses TRDV3 and TRDJ2, with TRDD3 identical over 13 bases. CDR1 and CDR2 from the germline V gene are TVYSNPD and GDNSRS (reference sequence). The V and J ends lost 5 bases and 6 bases, in that order; junction bases with no gene match: 18. This CDR3 is 18 amino acids long. This CDR3 is CAVNPLPTGGYAPAQLFF. The CDR3 DNA reads as TGTGCCGTCAACCCTCTTCCTACTGGGGGATACGCACCAGCACAACTCTTCTTT.

This sequence joins TRDV1 and TRDJ1; 7 nucleotides align to TRDD2. The ends lost 3 bases at V and 0 bases at J; junction bases unmatched: 22. Germline CDR1 TSWWSYY, CDR2 QGS. This CDR3 region has 21 residues. The CDR3 protein is CALGDPAFLRPAEPNTDKLIF. The CDR3 nucleotides are TGTGCTCTTGGGGACCCGGCCTTCCTTCGCCCCGCGGAACCCAACACCGATAAACTCATCTTT.

This clone came up once. Possible read error: a much larger clone is one base away. The rearrangement joins TRDV1 to TRDJ1; 11 bases match TRDD3. The CDR3 runs 19 residues. CDR1 and CDR2 from the germline V gene are TSWWSYY and QGS. CDR3 nucleotide sequence: TGTGCTCATGGGGCCCCTCCGCATGGGGGATACGGGAACACCGATAAACTCATCTTT. Its translation is CAHGAPPHGGYGNTDKLIF.

About this clone: This sequence may be a read error, since a much larger clone differs from it by one base. The V and J genes are TRDV2 and TRDJ3, with D possibly TRDD3 on 6 matching bases. Germline CDR1 is GEAIGNYY and CDR2 is EKD. CDR3 size: 18 residues. The CDR3 loop reads CACDTWGSSSWGTRQMFF. The CDR3 DNA is TGTGCCTGTGACACCTGGGGATCGAGCTCCTGGGGCACCCGACAGATGTTTTTC.